This record looks at one TCR beta chain sequence and its context. V shed 6 bases, J shed 14 bases, and the junction held 10 bases outside the gene matches. The CDR3 runs to 14 residues. The V gene's germline CDR1 is MNHEY and CDR2 SVGEGT. This sample was taken from a study of control samples from healthy donors and cancer patients. Generated by immunoSEQ multiplex PCR, the TCRdb table keeps only in-frame clones and is missing some. The sample includes about 73,000 clones, roughly 89% of them seen just once. This TCR came from a man aged 55 to 70 with lung cancer. This sequence joins TRBV6-2 or TRBV6-3 and TRBJ1-6; TRBD1 aligns across 10 bases. Sample: PBMCs. DNA for the CDR3: TGTGCCAGCAGCTGGGACAGGGGTTTGATATCCCTCCACTTT. Its translation: CASSWDRGLISLHF.